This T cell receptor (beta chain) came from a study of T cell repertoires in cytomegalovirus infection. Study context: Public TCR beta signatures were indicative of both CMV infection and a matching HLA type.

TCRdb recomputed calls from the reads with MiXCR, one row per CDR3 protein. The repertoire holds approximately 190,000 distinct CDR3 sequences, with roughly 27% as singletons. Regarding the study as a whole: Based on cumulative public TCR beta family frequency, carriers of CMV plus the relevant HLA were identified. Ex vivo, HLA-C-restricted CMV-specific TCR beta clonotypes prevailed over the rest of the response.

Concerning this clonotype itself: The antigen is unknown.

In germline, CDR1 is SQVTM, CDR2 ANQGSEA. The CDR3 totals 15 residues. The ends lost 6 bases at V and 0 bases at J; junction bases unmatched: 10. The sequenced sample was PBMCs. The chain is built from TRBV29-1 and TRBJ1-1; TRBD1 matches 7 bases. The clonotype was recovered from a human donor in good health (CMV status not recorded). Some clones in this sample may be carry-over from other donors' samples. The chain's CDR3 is CSVTRGQGMNTEAFF. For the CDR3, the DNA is TGCAGCGTAACAAGGGGGCAGGGAATGAACACTGAAGCTTTCTTT. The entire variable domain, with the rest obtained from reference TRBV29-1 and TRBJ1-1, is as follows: SAVISQKPSRDICQRGTSLTIQCQVDSQVTMMFWYRQQPGQSLTLIATANQGSEATYESGFVIDKFPISRPNLTFSTLTVSNMSPEDSSIYLCSVTRGQGMNTEAFFGQGTRLTVV.